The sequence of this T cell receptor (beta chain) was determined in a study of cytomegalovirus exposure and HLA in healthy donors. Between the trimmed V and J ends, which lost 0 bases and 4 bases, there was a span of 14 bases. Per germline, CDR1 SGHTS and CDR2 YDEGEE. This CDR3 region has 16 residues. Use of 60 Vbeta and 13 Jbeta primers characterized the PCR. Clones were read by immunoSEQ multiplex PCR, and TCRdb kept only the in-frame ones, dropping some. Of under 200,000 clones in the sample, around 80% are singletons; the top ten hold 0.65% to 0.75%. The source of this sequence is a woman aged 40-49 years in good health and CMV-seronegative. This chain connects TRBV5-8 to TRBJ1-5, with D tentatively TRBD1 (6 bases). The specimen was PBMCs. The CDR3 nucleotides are TGTGCCAGCAGCTTGGCGAGGGGCAGGGGTAATCAGCCCCAGCATTTT. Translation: CASSLARGRGNQPQHF.